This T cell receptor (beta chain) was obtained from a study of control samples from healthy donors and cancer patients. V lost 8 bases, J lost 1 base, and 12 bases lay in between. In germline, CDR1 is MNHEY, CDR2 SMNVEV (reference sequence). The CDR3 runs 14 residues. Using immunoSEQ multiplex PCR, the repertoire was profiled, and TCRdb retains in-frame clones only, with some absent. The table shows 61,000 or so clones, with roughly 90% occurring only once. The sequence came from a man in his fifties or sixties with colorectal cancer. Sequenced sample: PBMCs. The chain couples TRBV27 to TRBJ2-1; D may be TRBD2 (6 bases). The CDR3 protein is CASGGYMSYNEQFF. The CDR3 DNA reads TGTGCCAGCGGGGGGTATATGTCCTACAATGAGCAGTTCTTC.